The 29 T cell receptor beta chains below all came from one sample that was sequenced in a study of T cell repertoires in ileal Crohn's disease. Using immunoSEQ multiplex PCR, the repertoire was profiled, and TCRdb retains in-frame clones only, with some absent. The sample has roughly 14,000 clones; nearly 85% are singletons. The sample taken for sequencing was ileal tissue. All receptors come from an adult with Crohn's disease.

The rearrangement joins TRBV5-8 to TRBJ1-2, with D possibly TRBD1 on 5 matching bases. Germline V gene sequence: CDR1 SGHTS, CDR2 YDEGEE. Deletions cut 4 bases from V and 8 bases from J, with 21 bases between. The CDR3 contains 15 residues. CDR3 coding DNA: TGTGCCAGCAGCCGCCTTATTGGGGGGTCCTCGGGCTACACCTTC. It encodes CASSRLIGGSSGYTF.

The chain uses TRBV11-2 and TRBJ2-7, with a possible D match to TRBD2 (5 bases). Germline CDR1 and CDR2: SGHAT and FQNNGV. The CDR3 is 14 amino acids. V was pared by 5 bases and J by 6 bases, with 17 bases between. This chain's CDR3 is CASSPAGLRGEQYF. The CDR3 DNA reads as TGTGCCAGCAGCCCCGCCGGGCTACGGGGCGAGCAGTACTTC.

V and J are TRBV9 and TRBJ2-3; the D gene is possibly TRBD1 (6 bases). Germline V gene lookup returns CDR1 SGDLS and CDR2 YYNGEE. The CDR3 has 14 amino acids. Deletions cut 2 bases from V and 4 bases from J, with 11 bases between. CDR3 bases: TGTGCCAGCAGCGTGGGGCAGGGGTCAGATACGCAGTATTTT. Its translation is CASSVGQGSDTQYF.

CDR3 residues: CASSEGQYKGTGANVLTF. In DNA form, the CDR3 reads TGTGCCAGCAGTGAGGGGCAGTATAAGGGGACTGGGGCCAACGTCCTGACTTTC. The chain joins TRBV2 to TRBJ2-6, with D perhaps matching TRBD1 (5 bases). The ends were cut back, 3 bases at V and 2 bases at J, with 17 bases in the middle. Germline CDR1 reads SNHLY; CDR2 reads FYNNEI. The CDR3 covers 18 residues.

In its sample, this clone was seen once. V is TRBV11-2 and J is TRBJ2-2, with 7 positions matching TRBD1. CDR3 length: 14 residues. Germline V gives CDR1 SGHAT, CDR2 FQNNGV. V lost 5 bases and J lost 2; bases outside the gene matches: 2. The CDR3 bases are TGTGCCAGCAGCCGGGACAGTAACACCGGGGAGCTGTTTTTT. Its protein is CASSRDSNTGELFF.

The CDR3 DNA reads TGTGCCAGCAGCTTGGGGGGACAGGGGACTACTCATAGCAATCAGCCCCAGCATTTT. Its protein is CASSLGGQGTTHSNQPQHF. The chain carries TRBV5-6 and TRBJ1-5; 10 bases map to TRBD1. Germline values: CDR1 SGHDT, CDR2 YYEEEE. Trimming removed 0 bases from V and 0 bases from J; junction bases left unmatched: 9. This CDR3 is 19 amino acids long.

This CDR3 reads CASTEAQGSTYEQYF. The DNA of the CDR3 is TGTGCCAGCACCGAAGCCCAGGGGTCAACATACGAGCAGTACTTC. The V call is TRBV6-1, the J call TRBJ2-7; a weak D match, TRBD1 (6 bases). This CDR3 has 15 residues. The V end was cut by 7 bases, the J end by 4 bases, with 20 bases between. Germline V gene data show CDR1 as MNHNS and CDR2 as SASEGT.

The V call is TRBV6-5, the J call TRBJ2-3, with D unclear. CDR1 and CDR2 (germline): MNHEY, SVGAGI. Trimming cost V 0 bases and J 5 bases, with 9 bases left between them. CDR3 length: 14 amino acids. The chain's CDR3 is CASSYSLSLDTQYF. CDR3 nucleotide sequence: TGTGCCAGCAGTTACTCGCTAAGCTTAGATACGCAGTATTTT.

The chain uses TRBV6-6 and TRBJ1-1, with TRBD1 identical over 9 bases. Trimming cost V 6 bases and J 1 base; bases outside gene matches: 3. CDR3 length: 14 residues. CDR1 and CDR2 (germline): MNHNY, SVGAGI (reference sequence). CDR3 bases: TGTGCCAGCAGCGGACAGGGGAGGAACACTGAAGCTTTCTTT. It codes for CASSGQGRNTEAFF.

The chain couples TRBV2 to TRBJ2-7, with TRBD1 identical over 11 bases. V was pared by 7 bases and J by 6 bases, with 5 bases of the junction left unmatched. The CDR3 is 13 amino acids. CDR1 is SNHLY and CDR2 is FYNNEI in the germline V gene. The CDR3, as DNA: TGTGCCAGCACCCCGGGGACAGGGGGCGAGCAGTACTTC. Amino acids: CASTPGTGGEQYF.

The chain employs TRBV18 and TRBJ1-2; D gene ambiguous. CDR1 KGHSH and CDR2 LQKENI come from the germline V gene. CDR3 length equals 14 residues. V gave up 6 bases and J gave up 6 bases, with 17 bases separating them. The CDR3 protein is CASSLTESRNGYTF. In DNA, the CDR3 is TGTGCCAGCTCTCTTACAGAAAGCCGAAATGGCTACACCTTC.

The genes are TRBV7-2 and TRBJ2-2; D may be TRBD2 (6 bases). The CDR3 contains 13 residues. Trimming removed 9 bases from V and 7 bases from J, with 15 bases in between. The germline V gene encodes CDR1 SGHTA and CDR2 FQGNSA. DNA for the CDR3: TGTGCCAGGGCAGGGACTCCAGGCGGGGAGCTGTTTTTT. Amino acids: CARAGTPGGELFF.

V is TRBV6-5 and J is TRBJ1-2; D remains unclear. V dropped 2 bases and J dropped 5 bases, with 18 bases sitting between them. The CDR3 contains 16 residues. Germline loops: CDR1 MNHEY, CDR2 SVGAGI. DNA of the CDR3: TGTGCCAGCAGTTACGGTAAGCGGGATTTTTGGTATGGCTACACCTTC. Translating gives CASSYGKRDFWYGYTF.

V gene TRBV4-2 combines with J gene TRBJ1-4; TRBD1 matches 9 bases. The CDR3 has 16 residues. The trim removed 1 base at V and 6 bases at J, leaving 6 bases unmatched. Germline CDR1 LGHNA, CDR2 YNFKEQ. CDR3 bases: TGTGCCAGCAGCCAAGCTTACAGGGGGCTATATGAAAAACTGTTTTTT. Amino acid sequence: CASSQAYRGLYEKLFF.

This clone was detected a few times. The chain employs TRBV6-1 and TRBJ2-2; the D is unclear. This CDR3 spans 15 amino acids. Germline CDR1 reads MNHNS; CDR2 reads SASEGT. Trimming took off 4 bases at V and 2 bases at J, with 11 bases between the two ends. The CDR3 reads CASSGSVTNTGELFF. The DNA of the CDR3 is TGTGCCAGCAGTGGCTCGGTTACCAACACCGGGGAGCTGTTTTTT.

The CDR3 DNA is TGTGCCAGTAGCTCGGGACACGAGCCCTACACCTTC. This translates into CASSSGHEPYTF. This chain joins TRBV19 and TRBJ1-2, with a tentative D call TRBD1 (6 bases). The CDR3 contains 12 residues. V dropped 6 bases and J dropped 10 bases, with 15 bases sitting between them. CDR1 and CDR2 (germline): LNHDA, SQIVND (reference sequence). Supplemented by reference TRBV19 and TRBJ1-2, the full variable domain reads DGGITQSPKYLFRKEGQNVTLSCEQNLNHDAMYWYRQDPGQGLRLIYYSQIVNDFQKGDIAEGYSVSREKKESFPLTVTSAQKNPTAFYLCASSSGHEPYTFGSGTRLTVV.

This sequence joins TRBV11-2 and TRBJ1-1; no clear D. Germline V gene sequence: CDR1 SGHAT, CDR2 FQNNGV. This CDR3 has 13 residues. Deletions cut 1 base from V and 0 bases from J, with 3 bases between. The DNA for the CDR3 is TGTGCCAGCAGCTTAGGGCTGAACACTGAAGCTTTCTTT. Protein: CASSLGLNTEAFF.

The chain joins TRBV10-3 to TRBJ1-3; D gene unclear. Germline V CDR1 and CDR2: ENHRY, SYGVKD. The CDR3 extends over 14 amino acids. V dropped 8 bases and J dropped 4 bases, with 15 bases sitting between them. For the CDR3, the DNA is TGTGCCATCGGAAGTGGCGGTAGAGGAAACACCATATATTTT. It specifies CAIGSGGRGNTIYF.

The genes are TRBV5-1 and TRBJ2-2; D is perhaps TRBD2 (7 bases). CDR3 length equals 17 residues. The germline gives CDR1 SGHRS, CDR2 YFSETQ. V was pared by 1 base and J by 0 bases, with 13 bases between. CDR3 residues: CASSLFGGLPNTGELFF. The CDR3 region has the DNA TGCGCCAGCAGCTTGTTCGGGGGGCTCCCGAACACCGGGGAGCTGTTTTTT.

The rearrangement uses TRBV25-1 and TRBJ2-3, with a possible D match to TRBD1 (6 bases). This CDR3 contains 16 residues. Trimming stripped 3 bases from V and 4 bases from J, with 17 bases between. CDR1 and CDR2 from the germline V gene are MGHDK and SYGVNS. As DNA, the CDR3 is TGTGCCAGCAGTGACCCGGGCAGGGGCGCAGCAGATACGCAGTATTTT. It yields the protein CASSDPGRGAADTQYF. Filled out from reference TRBV25-1 and TRBJ2-3, the complete variable domain reads EADIYQTPRYLVIGTGKKITLECSQTMGHDKMYWYQQDPGMELHLIHYSYGVNSTEKGDLSSESTVSRIRTEHFPLTLESARPSHTSQYLCASSDPGRGAADTQYFGPGTRLTVL.

This clone was counted a single time. The gene calls are TRBV7-9 and TRBJ2-1, with D tentatively TRBD1 (7 bases). CDR1 is SEHNR and CDR2 is FQNEAQ in the germline V gene (reference sequence). The CDR3 is made up of 15 amino acids. V gave up 6 bases and J gave up 8 bases, with 20 bases separating them. The CDR3, as DNA: TGTGCCAGCAGACATGGGGTGGAGGGGGCGGATGAGCAGTTCTTC. Translated: CASRHGVEGADEQFF.

This clone ranks as medium-sized. The chain carries TRBV6-4 and TRBJ2-1; TRBD2 matches at 11 bases. Germline CDR1 MRHNA, CDR2 SNTAGT. The CDR3 covers 18 residues. Trimming removed 0 bases from V and 8 bases from J; junction bases left unmatched: 12. CDR3 nucleotides: TGTGCCAGCAGTGACTCGCTGCTAGCGGGGGGCCCAGACGATGAGCAGTTCTTC. Amino acid sequence: CASSDSLLAGGPDDEQFF.

The chain links TRBV5-1 to TRBJ2-3; TRBD1 matches at 8 bases. Losses at the gene ends were 8 bases for V and 0 bases for J; bases not matched to a gene: 5. From germline, CDR1 is SGHRS and CDR2 YFSETQ. This CDR3 is built from 14 residues. In DNA form, the CDR3 reads TGCGCCAGTACCAGGGGGCTTAGCACAGATACGCAGTATTTT. Amino acid sequence: CASTRGLSTDTQYF.

The chain is built from TRBV11-2 and TRBJ2-7; D possibly corresponds to TRBD2 (6 bases). The germline CDR1 and CDR2 sequences are SGHAT and FQNNGV. The CDR3 runs 16 residues. The V gene lost 0 bases and the J gene lost 1 base, with 13 bases spanning the gap. CDR3 loop: CASSLDSGGLSYEQYF. The CDR3 DNA is TGTGCCAGCAGCTTAGATTCCGGGGGTTTATCCTACGAGCAGTACTTC.

This clone occurred a few times. The chain uses TRBV9 and TRBJ2-7; 10 bases align to TRBD2. The CDR3 consists of 14 residues. J gave up 6 bases and V 5 bases, and 8 bases lay outside the gene matches. Germline assignment: CDR1 SGDLS and CDR2 YYNGEE. The CDR3 protein is CASSTAGGPREQYF. The CDR3, as DNA: TGTGCCAGCAGTACAGCGGGAGGGCCCCGCGAGCAGTACTTC.

This chain joins TRBV6-1 and TRBJ2-7, with 10 bases fitting TRBD1. The CDR3 has 15 amino acids. J lost 0 bases, V lost 8 bases, and 7 bases had no gene match. Per germline, CDR1 MNHNS and CDR2 SASEGT. CDR3 coding DNA: TGTGCCAGCTTTTCCCGGGACAGGGGCTCCTACGAGCAGTACTTC. It translates to CASFSRDRGSYEQYF.

This rearrangement joins TRBV6-6 to TRBJ2-3; D is uncertain. Germline assignment: CDR1 MNHNY and CDR2 SVGAGI (reference sequence). V lost 2 bases to trimming and J lost 8 bases, with 14 bases between them. This CDR3 has 14 amino acids. CDR3 in DNA: TGTGCCAGCAGTTACCCCCCCCAGCGCGGTACGCAGTATTTT. Amino acid sequence: CASSYPPQRGTQYF.

CDR3 protein: CASSLGPNQPQHF. The CDR3, as DNA: TGTGCCAGCAGCTTAGGGCCGAATCAGCCCCAGCATTTT. The chain is built from TRBV7-9 and TRBJ1-5; D remains unclear. Germline-derived CDR1 and CDR2 are SEHNR and FQNEAQ (reference sequence). V was cut by 1 base and J by 4 bases, with 5 bases left in between. The CDR3 totals 13 residues.

The chain is built from TRBV7-8 and TRBJ1-4, with D possibly being TRBD1 (6 bases). Trimming pared 2 bases from V and 2 bases from J, leaving 18 bases between. This CDR3 spans 18 amino acids. Germline assignment: CDR1 SGHVS and CDR2 FQNEAQ. DNA of the CDR3: TGTGCCAGCAGCTTAAGGGCGTTTACGGGGGGCACTAATGAAAAACTGTTTTTT. It encodes CASSLRAFTGGTNEKLFF. Looking up the rest from reference TRBV7-8 and TRBJ1-4 gives the full variable domain: GAGVSQSPRYKVAKRGQDVALRCDPISGHVSLFWYQQALGQGPEFLTYFQNEAQLDKSGLPSDRFFAERPEGSVSTLKIQRTQQEDSAVYLCASSLRAFTGGTNEKLFFGSGTQLSVL.